This T cell receptor (beta chain) was sequenced in a study of shared clonotypes between healthy human individuals. Background on the study: For every donor, three CD4 naive, three CD4 memory, two CD8 naive and one CD8 memory plates were used. Broader study findings: Larger richness was generally estimated for naive than memory subsets. A small donor pool kept down the genetic and exposure-history diversity that was represented.

Terminally differentiated effector memory CD45RA+ cells were excluded by CCR7 positive selection of CD45RO-negative cells. Deep-level running was used for the assay. Sequenced by immunoSEQ multiplex PCR; TCRdb stores in-frame clones only, minus some. The profile shows about 2.2 million clones, 93% of them singletons. This CDR3 has 15 amino acids. Germline values: CDR1 SGDLS, CDR2 YYNGEE. The ends were cut back, 2 bases at V and 8 bases at J, with 14 bases in the middle. A remark on this clone: Its cognate antigen is unknown.

This receptor was identified in a man aged 18 to 30 in good health. Some clones in this sample may be carry-over from other donors' samples. The rearrangement uses TRBV9 and TRBJ1-6; TRBD1 is a possible D gene (6 bases). Material for sequencing was naive CD8+ T cells from PBMCs. CDR3 coding DNA: TGTGCCAGCAGCGTCCTAGACAGGAGCGATTCACCCCTCCACTTT. It specifies CASSVLDRSDSPLHF.